Below are 15 T cell receptor beta chains sequenced from a single sample in a study of OX40 agonist ivuxolimab in advanced cancers. Using immunoSEQ multiplex PCR, the repertoire was profiled, and TCRdb retains in-frame clones only, with some absent. This repertoire shows over 10,000 clones, roughly two thirds found once; its top ten account for roughly 29%. The specimen was CD4+ or CD8+ T cells sorted from blood, collected in a trial of the OX40 agonist ivuxolimab. These receptor sequences come from an adult with an advanced solid tumor such as melanoma, head and neck, liver or kidney cancer.

This sequence joins TRBV27 and TRBJ2-1, with D perhaps matching TRBD2 (6 bases). Trimming stripped 3 bases from V and 9 bases from J, with 12 bases between. Germline loops: CDR1 MNHEY, CDR2 SMNVEV (reference sequence). The CDR3 contains 13 residues. CDR3 sequence: CASSFLDGGEQFF. The CDR3 DNA reads as TGTGCCAGCAGTTTTCTGGACGGGGGTGAGCAGTTCTTC.

The gene calls are TRBV28 and TRBJ1-2; D gene ambiguous. Germline-derived CDR1 and CDR2 are MDHEN and SYDVKM. Trimming stripped 5 bases from V and 5 bases from J, with 3 bases between. The CDR3 spans 10 residues. CDR3 nucleotide sequence: TGTGCCAGCAGTGGTTATGGCTACACCTTC. Translated: CASSGYGYTF.

J is TRBJ2-1 and V is TRBV7-9, with D unresolved. The germline V gene encodes CDR1 SEHNR and CDR2 FQNEAQ (reference sequence). This CDR3 has 12 amino acids. Between the trimmed V and J ends, which lost 5 bases and 7 bases, there was a span of 9 bases. The CDR3 is CASSRAGNEQFF. DNA of the CDR3: TGTGCCAGCAGCCGGGCCGGGAATGAGCAGTTCTTC. The variable domain in full, with the rest retrieved from reference TRBV7-9 and TRBJ2-1, is DTGVSQNPRHKITKRGQNVTFRCDPISEHNRLYWYRQTLGQGPEFLTYFQNEAQLEKSRLLSDRFSAERPKGSFSTLEIQRTEQGDSAMYLCASSRAGNEQFFGPGTRLTVL.

The chain recombines TRBV28 with TRBJ2-7; 12 bases align to TRBD1. This CDR3 region has 17 residues. Per germline, CDR1 MDHEN and CDR2 SYDVKM. After removal of 6 bases from V and 3 bases from J, the junction contained 12 bases not matched to a gene. CDR3 DNA: TGTGCCAGCAGACATTCCGGGACAGGGGGCACTCTCTACGAGCAGTACTTC. Its protein is CASRHSGTGGTLYEQYF.

In its sample, this clone was seen a few times. The gene calls are TRBV5-4 and TRBJ2-1; D gene unclear. There are 13 residues in the CDR3. Germline CDR1 and CDR2: SGHNT and YYREEE (reference sequence). Trimming pared 0 bases from V and 5 bases from J, leaving 6 bases between. In nucleotides, the CDR3 is TGTGCCAGCAGCTTGGCCGGAGACAATGAGCAGTTCTTC. Amino acids: CASSLAGDNEQFF.

V is TRBV5-5 and J is TRBJ2-1; 8 bases align to TRBD2. CDR3 size: 14 residues. Germline V gives CDR1 SGHKS, CDR2 YYEKEE (reference sequence). J lost 9 bases, V lost 4 bases, and 9 bases had no gene match. CDR3 sequence reads: CASSRREELTEQFF. In DNA form, the CDR3 reads TGTGCCAGCAGCCGGCGGGAGGAACTTACTGAGCAGTTCTTC.

This clone was found a few times. The rearrangement joins TRBV6-1 to TRBJ1-2, with a weak D call TRBD1 (5 bases). CDR1 and CDR2 (germline): MNHNS, SASEGT. V dropped 6 bases and J dropped 0 bases, with 8 bases sitting between them. This CDR3 has 13 residues. DNA for the CDR3: TGTGCCAGCAGAGGGACGGCTAACTATGGCTACACCTTC. Residues: CASRGTANYGYTF.

The chain recombines TRBV13 with TRBJ1-1, with D tentatively TRBD1 (6 bases). V lost 2 bases and J lost 1, with 14 bases in between. CDR3 length: 16 residues. Germline lookup yields CDR1 PRHDT and CDR2 FYEKMQ (reference sequence). For the CDR3, the DNA is TGTGCCAGCAGCTTACAGGGGTTTGATGGGAACACTGAAGCTTTCTTT. It codes for CASSLQGFDGNTEAFF.

The chain joins TRBV5-4 to TRBJ2-1; TRBD2 is a possible D gene (5 bases). This CDR3 has 17 residues. The V gene lost 4 bases and the J gene lost 5 bases, with 22 bases spanning the gap. Germline V lookup: CDR1 SGHNT, CDR2 YYREEE (reference sequence). This chain's CDR3 is CASSVDCTTLFDNEQFF. For the CDR3, the DNA is TGTGCCAGCAGCGTGGACTGCACTACCCTTTTCGACAATGAGCAGTTCTTC.

The chain is built from TRBV11-2 and TRBJ2-1; TRBD2 is a possible D gene (5 bases). The germline V and J ends were trimmed by 3 bases and 3 bases, with 6 bases remaining between them. CDR1 and CDR2 from the germline V gene are SGHAT and FQNNGV. The CDR3 consists of 13 residues. CDR3 DNA: TGTGCCAGCAGCTTGGGGAGCTACAATGAGCAGTTCTTC. Its protein is CASSLGSYNEQFF.

The chain couples TRBV19 to TRBJ2-7, with 9 bases aligning to TRBD1. V trimming: 3 bases; J trimming: 2 bases; junction bases outside the gene matches: 5. The CDR3 covers 15 residues. Germline CDR1 is LNHDA and CDR2 is SQIVND (reference sequence). The CDR3 loop is CASSIDRGRTYEQYF. DNA for the CDR3: TGTGCCAGTAGTATCGACAGGGGGAGGACCTACGAGCAGTACTTC. Full variable domain (remainder filled in from reference TRBV19 and TRBJ2-7): DGGITQSPKYLFRKEGQNVTLSCEQNLNHDAMYWYRQDPGQGLRLIYYSQIVNDFQKGDIAEGYSVSREKKESFPLTVTSAQKNPTAFYLCASSIDRGRTYEQYFGPGTRLTVT.

This clone was counted a few times. The rearrangement joins TRBV5-4 to TRBJ2-7, with D uncertain. Germline CDR1 is SGHNT and CDR2 is YYREEE (reference sequence). CDR3 length equals 14 residues. Trimming stripped 0 bases from V and 5 bases from J, with 12 bases between. In DNA, the CDR3 is TGTGCCAGCAGCTTGGTTTCGGCGACCCACGAGCAGTACTTC. It codes for CASSLVSATHEQYF.

The gene calls are TRBV27 and TRBJ1-2, with 9 bases that match TRBD1. Germline trimming cut 5 bases from V and 2 bases from J; bases unmatched to any gene: 3. Looked up from germline, CDR1 is MNHEY and CDR2 is SMNVEV (reference sequence). This CDR3 has 14 amino acids. This CDR3 is CASSTGGANYGYTF. CDR3 sequence (DNA): TGTGCCAGCAGTACAGGGGGCGCAAACTATGGCTACACCTTC.

The chain employs TRBV5-1 and TRBJ2-1; 9 nucleotides align to TRBD2. Trimming removed 4 bases from V and 1 base from J; junction bases left unmatched: 9. Germline V gene lookup returns CDR1 SGHRS and CDR2 YFSETQ. The CDR3 has 17 residues. In DNA form, the CDR3 reads TGCGCCAGCAGCCTGCCGGGACTAGCCGTATCCTACAATGAGCAGTTCTTC. It specifies CASSLPGLAVSYNEQFF.

Here the CDR3 reads CASSADRNTGELFF. In nucleotides, the CDR3 is TGTGCCAGCAGCGCGGACAGGAACACCGGGGAGCTGTTTTTT. The chain uses TRBV7-6 and TRBJ2-2; the D gene is possibly TRBD1 (6 bases). Deletions cut 5 bases from V and 1 base from J, with 8 bases between. The length of the CDR3 is 14 residues. The germline CDR1 and CDR2 sequences are SGHVS and FNYEAQ.